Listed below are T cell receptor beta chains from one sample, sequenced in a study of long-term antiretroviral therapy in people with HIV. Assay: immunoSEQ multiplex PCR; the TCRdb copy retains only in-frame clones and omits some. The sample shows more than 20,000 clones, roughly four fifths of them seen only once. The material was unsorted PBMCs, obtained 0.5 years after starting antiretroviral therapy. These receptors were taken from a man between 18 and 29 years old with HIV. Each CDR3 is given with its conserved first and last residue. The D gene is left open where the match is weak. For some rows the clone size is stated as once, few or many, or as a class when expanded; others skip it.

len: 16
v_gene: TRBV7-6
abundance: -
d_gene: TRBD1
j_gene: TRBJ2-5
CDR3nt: TGTGCCAGCAGCTCACGGACAGGGATGATGGTAGAGACCCAGTACTTC
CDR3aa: CASSSRTGMMVETQYF

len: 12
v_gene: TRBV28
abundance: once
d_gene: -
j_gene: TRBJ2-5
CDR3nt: TGTGCCAGCAGCCCCGCCATTGAGACCCAGTACTTC
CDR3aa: CASSPAIETQYF

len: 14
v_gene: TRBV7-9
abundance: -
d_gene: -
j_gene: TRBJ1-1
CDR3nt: TGTGCCAGCAACCTAGGAATCGGGAACACTGAAGCTTTCTTT
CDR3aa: CASNLGIGNTEAFF

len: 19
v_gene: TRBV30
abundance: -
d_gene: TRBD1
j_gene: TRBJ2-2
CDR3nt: TGTGCCTGGAGGAACAGGGGTTTGAAATGGACGGGTTCCGCCGGGGAGCTGTTTTTT
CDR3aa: CAWRNRGLKWTGSAGELFF

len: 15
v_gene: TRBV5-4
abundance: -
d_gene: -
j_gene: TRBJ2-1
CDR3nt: TGTGCCAGCAGCTCCGCCGAGAGCTTCCACAATGAGCAGTTCTTC
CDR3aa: CASSSAESFHNEQFF

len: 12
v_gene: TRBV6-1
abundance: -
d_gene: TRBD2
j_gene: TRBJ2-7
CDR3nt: TGTGCCAGTTTGCGGCGGGAGTACGAGCAGTACTTC
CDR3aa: CASLRREYEQYF

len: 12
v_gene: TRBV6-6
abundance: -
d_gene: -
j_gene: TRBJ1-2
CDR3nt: TGTGCCAGCAGTCCCCGGGGGGCTGGCTACACCTTC
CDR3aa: CASSPRGAGYTF

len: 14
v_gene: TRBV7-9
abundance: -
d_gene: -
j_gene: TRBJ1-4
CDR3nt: TGTGCCAGCAGACGCGGGGCAACTAATGAAAAACTGTTTTTT
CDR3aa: CASRRGATNEKLFF

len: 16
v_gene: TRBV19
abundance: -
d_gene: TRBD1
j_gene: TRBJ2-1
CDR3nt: TGTGCCAGTAGTATTTCGACAGGGGCCCCCTACAATGAGCAGTTCTTC
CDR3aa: CASSISTGAPYNEQFF

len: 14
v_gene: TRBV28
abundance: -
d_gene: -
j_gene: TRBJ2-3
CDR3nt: TGTGCCAGCAGTTTGGCGGCTAGCACAGATACGCAGTATTTT
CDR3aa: CASSLAASTDTQYF

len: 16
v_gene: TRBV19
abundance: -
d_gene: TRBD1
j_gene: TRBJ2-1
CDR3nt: TGTGCCAGTAGTAGCCCGACAGGGGGCGACTACAATGAGCAGTTCTTC
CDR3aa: CASSSPTGGDYNEQFF

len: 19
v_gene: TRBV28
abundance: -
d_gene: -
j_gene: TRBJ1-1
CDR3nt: TGTGCCAGCTTTGCTCTTGGGGGCGGGTGGGGAGAGAGGGCTGCAGGAGCTTTCTTT
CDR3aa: CASFALGGGWGERAAGAFF

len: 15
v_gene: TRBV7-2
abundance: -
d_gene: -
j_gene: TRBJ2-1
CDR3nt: TGTGCCAGCAACGGAGATAGGGGGAGGGGGAATGAGCAGTTCTTC
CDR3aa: CASNGDRGRGNEQFF

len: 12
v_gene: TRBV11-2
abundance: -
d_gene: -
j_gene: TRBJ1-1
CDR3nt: TGTGCCAGCAGCTTAGAGGGGGCCCGAGCTTTCTTT
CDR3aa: CASSLEGARAFF

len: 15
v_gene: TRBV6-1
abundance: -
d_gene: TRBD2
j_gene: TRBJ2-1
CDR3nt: TGTGCCAGTCAATGGGGAGGGGCTCCCTACAATGAGCAGTTCTTC
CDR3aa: CASQWGGAPYNEQFF

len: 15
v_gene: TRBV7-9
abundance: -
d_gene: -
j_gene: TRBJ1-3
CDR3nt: TGTGCCAGCAGCTATACTCAGGGCTCTGGAAACACCATATATTTT
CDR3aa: CASSYTQGSGNTIYF

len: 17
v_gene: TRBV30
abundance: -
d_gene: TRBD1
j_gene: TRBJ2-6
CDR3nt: TGTGCCTGGAGACGGGACAGGGAGGGATCTGCGGCCAACGTCCTGACTTTC
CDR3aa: CAWRRDREGSAANVLTF

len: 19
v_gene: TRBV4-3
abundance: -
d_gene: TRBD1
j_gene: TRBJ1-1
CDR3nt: TGCGCCAGCAGCCAAGATGTGGGACAGGGCATGGGGATGAACACTGAAGCTTTCTTT
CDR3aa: CASSQDVGQGMGMNTEAFF

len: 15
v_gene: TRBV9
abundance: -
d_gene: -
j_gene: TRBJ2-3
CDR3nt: TGTGCCAGCAGTCAACGGGACCTAGGGGCAGATACGCAGTATTTT
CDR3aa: CASSQRDLGADTQYF

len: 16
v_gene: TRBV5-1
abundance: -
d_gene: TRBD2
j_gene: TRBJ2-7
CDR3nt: TGCGCCAGCAGCTTTGGGACTACCCAGGCCTCCTACGAGCAGTACTTC
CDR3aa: CASSFGTTQASYEQYF

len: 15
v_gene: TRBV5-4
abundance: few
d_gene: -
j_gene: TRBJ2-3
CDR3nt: TGTGCCAGCAGCAGCTGGGGGGCTAGCACAGATACGCAGTATTTT
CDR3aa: CASSSWGASTDTQYF

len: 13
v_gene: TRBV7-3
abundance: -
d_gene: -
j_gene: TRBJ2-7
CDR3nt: TGTGCCAGCAGCTTACTCTCCGGGAACGAGCAGTACTTC
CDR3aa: CASSLLSGNEQYF

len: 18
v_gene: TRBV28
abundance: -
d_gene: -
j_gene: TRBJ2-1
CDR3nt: TGTGCCAGCAGTTTATTACGGGACTTCTCTACCTCCTACAATGAGCAGTTCTTC
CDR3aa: CASSLLRDFSTSYNEQFF

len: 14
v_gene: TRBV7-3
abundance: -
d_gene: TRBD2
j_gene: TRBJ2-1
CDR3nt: TGTGCCAGCTCGAAGCGGGGAGACTACAATGAGCAGTTCTTC
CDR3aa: CASSKRGDYNEQFF

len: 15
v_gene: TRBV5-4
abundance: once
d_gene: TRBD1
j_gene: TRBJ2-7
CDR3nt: TGTGCCAGCAGCTATCCCGGGACAGAGATCTACGAGCAGTACTTC
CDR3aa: CASSYPGTEIYEQYF

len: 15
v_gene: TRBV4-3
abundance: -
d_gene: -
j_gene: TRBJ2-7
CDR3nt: TGCGCCAGCAGCCAAGATCGCGGGGGCCTCTACGAGCAGTACTTC
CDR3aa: CASSQDRGGLYEQYF

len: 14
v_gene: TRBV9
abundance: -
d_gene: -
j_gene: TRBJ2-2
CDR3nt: TGTGCCAGCAGAGCTGGCGGACCTCGCGGGGAGCTGTTTTTT
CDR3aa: CASRAGGPRGELFF

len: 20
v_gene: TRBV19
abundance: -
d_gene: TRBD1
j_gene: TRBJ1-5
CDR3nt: TGTGCCAGTAGTATCTCATTACCCGGGACAGGGTTCTATAGCAATCAGCCCCAGCATTTT
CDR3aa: CASSISLPGTGFYSNQPQHF

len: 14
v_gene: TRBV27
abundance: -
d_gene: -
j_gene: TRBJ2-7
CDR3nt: TGTGCCAGCAGTTTCTTACCAGGGTCCTACGAGCAGTACTTC
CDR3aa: CASSFLPGSYEQYF

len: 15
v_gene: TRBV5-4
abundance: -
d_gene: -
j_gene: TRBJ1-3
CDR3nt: TGTGCCAGCAGCTTCGGCGGGAGCGCAGGAAACACCATATATTTT
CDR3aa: CASSFGGSAGNTIYF

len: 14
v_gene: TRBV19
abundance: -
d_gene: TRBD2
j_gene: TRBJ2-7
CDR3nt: TGTGCCAGTAGTCTGGCTAGCGGCGCCTACGAGCAGTACTTC
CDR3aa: CASSLASGAYEQYF

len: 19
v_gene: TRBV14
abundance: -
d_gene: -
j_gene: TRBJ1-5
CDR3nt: TGTGCCAGCAGCCATTGGGCCCAACTGGGGGCGAGAAGCAATCAGCCCCAGCATTTT
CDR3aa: CASSHWAQLGARSNQPQHF

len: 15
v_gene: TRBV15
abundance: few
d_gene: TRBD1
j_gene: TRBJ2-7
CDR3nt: TGTGCCACCAGCAGTGGAGACAGGGGAGGCGACGAGCAGTACTTC
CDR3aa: CATSSGDRGGDEQYF

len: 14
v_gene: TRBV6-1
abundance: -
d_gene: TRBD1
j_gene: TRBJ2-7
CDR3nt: TGTGCCAGCAGTGAAGGGACAGGGACCTACGAGCAGTACTTC
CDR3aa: CASSEGTGTYEQYF

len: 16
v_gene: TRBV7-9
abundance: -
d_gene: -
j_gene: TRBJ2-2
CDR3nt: TGTGCCAGCAGGAGAGGGGCCGACGGGGTGGCCGGGGAGCTGTTTTTT
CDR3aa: CASRRGADGVAGELFF

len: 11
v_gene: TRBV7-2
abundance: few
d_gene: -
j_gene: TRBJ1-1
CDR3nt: TGTGCCAGCAGCTTTAGGACTGAAGCTTTCTTT
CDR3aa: CASSFRTEAFF

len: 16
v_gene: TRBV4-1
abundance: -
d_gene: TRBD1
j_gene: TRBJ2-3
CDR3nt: TGCGCCAGCAGCCATAACCCGGGACAGGGCACAGATACGCAGTATTTT
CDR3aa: CASSHNPGQGTDTQYF

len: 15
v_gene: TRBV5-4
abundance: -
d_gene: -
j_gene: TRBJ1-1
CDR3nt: TGTGCCAGCAGCTTGGGTGGACCAAAGAACACTGAAGCTTTCTTT
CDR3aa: CASSLGGPKNTEAFF

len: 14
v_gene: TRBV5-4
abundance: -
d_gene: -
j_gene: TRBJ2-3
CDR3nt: TGTGCCAGCAGCTTGGTGCCGGGAGCAGATACGCAGTATTTT
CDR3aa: CASSLVPGADTQYF

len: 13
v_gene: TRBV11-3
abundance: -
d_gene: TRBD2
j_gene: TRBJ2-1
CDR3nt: TGTGCCAGCAGCAATAGCGGGCTCAATGAGCAGTTCTTC
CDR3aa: CASSNSGLNEQFF

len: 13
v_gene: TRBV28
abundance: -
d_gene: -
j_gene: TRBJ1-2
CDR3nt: TGTGCCAGCGTTCGGACAGTGTCCTATGGCTACACCTTC
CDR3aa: CASVRTVSYGYTF

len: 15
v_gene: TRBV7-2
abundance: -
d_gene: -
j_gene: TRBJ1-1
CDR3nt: TGTGCCAGCAGCTTAGAAGCCAGGGGGAACACTGAAGCTTTCTTT
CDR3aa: CASSLEARGNTEAFF

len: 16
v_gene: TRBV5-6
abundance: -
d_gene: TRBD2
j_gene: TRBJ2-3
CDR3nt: TGTGCCAGCAGCTTTCTCTCCGGGGGGAACACAGATACGCAGTATTTT
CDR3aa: CASSFLSGGNTDTQYF

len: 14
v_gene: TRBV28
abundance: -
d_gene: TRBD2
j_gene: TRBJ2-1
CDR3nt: TGTGCCAGTCATAGCGGGGGGGCCTTCTATGAGCAGTTCTTC
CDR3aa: CASHSGGAFYEQFF

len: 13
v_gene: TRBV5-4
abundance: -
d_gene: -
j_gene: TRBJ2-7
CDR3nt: TGTGCCAGCAGCTCTAGCCTCAGCTACGAGCAGTACTTC
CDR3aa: CASSSSLSYEQYF

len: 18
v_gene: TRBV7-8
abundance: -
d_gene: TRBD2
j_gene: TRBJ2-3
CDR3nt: TGTGCCAGCAATCCGGGACTAGCGGGGGGGCATGCCGGAGATACGCAGTATTTT
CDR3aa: CASNPGLAGGHAGDTQYF

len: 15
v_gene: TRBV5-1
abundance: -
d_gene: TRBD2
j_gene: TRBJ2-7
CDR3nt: TGCGCCAGTAGACTAGCGGGCCCTCTATCTTACGAGCAGTACTTC
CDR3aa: CASRLAGPLSYEQYF

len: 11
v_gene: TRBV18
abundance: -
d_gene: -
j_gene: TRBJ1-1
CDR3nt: TGTGCCAGCTCCAGGGGTGGTGAAGCTTTCTTT
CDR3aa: CASSRGGEAFF

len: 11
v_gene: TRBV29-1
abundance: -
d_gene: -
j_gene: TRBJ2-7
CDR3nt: TGCAGCGTTGAATCAGGATACGAGCAGTACTTC
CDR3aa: CSVESGYEQYF

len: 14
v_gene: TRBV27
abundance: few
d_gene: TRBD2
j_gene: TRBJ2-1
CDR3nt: TGTGCCAGCAGTGCTGGACTAGATTACAATGAGCAGTTCTTC
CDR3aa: CASSAGLDYNEQFF

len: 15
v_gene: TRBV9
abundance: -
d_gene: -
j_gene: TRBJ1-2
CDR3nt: TGTGCCAGCAGCACCGGGACGGCAGCTAACTATGGCTACACCTTC
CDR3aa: CASSTGTAANYGYTF

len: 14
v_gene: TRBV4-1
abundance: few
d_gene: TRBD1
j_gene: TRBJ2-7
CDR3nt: TGCGCCAGCAGCCAGGACAGGGGGTATTTCGAGCAGTACTTC
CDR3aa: CASSQDRGYFEQYF

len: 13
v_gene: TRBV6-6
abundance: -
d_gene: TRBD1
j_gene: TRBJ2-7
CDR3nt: TGTGCCAGCAAACTGACAGGGGCCACCGAGCAGTACTTC
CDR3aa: CASKLTGATEQYF

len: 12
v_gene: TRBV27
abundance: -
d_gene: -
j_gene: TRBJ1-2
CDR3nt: TGTGCCAGCAGCCGAGGTGGCCATGGCTACACCTTC
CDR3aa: CASSRGGHGYTF

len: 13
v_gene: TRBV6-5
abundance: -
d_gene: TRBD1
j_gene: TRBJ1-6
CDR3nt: TGTGCCACCAGACAGGGCCTCAATTCACCCCTCCACTTT
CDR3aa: CATRQGLNSPLHF

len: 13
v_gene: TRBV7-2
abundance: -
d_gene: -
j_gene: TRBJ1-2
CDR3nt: TGTGCCAGCAGCCCGGACCAGTATCGTGGCTACACCTTC
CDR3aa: CASSPDQYRGYTF

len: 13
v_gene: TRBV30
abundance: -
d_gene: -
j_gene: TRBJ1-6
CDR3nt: TGTGCCTGGAGTGTAGGGGGGGGAAGTACCCTCCACTTT
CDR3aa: CAWSVGGGSTLHF

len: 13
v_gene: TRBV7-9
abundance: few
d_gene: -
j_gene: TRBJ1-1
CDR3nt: TGTGCCAGCAGCTTAACAGGGAACACTGAAGCTTTCTTT
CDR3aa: CASSLTGNTEAFF

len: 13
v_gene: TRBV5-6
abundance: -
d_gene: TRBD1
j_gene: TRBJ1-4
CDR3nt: TGTGCCAGCAGCATGGACAGGAATGAAAAACTGTTTTTT
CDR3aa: CASSMDRNEKLFF

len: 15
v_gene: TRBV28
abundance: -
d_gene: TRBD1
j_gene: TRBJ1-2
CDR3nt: TGTGCCAGCAGTAACCCGGGACAGGGCAACTATGGCTACACCTTC
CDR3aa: CASSNPGQGNYGYTF